This T cell receptor (beta chain) is drawn from a study of CD8 T cells in ankylosing spondylitis. Findings and caveats of the study: Typical of ankylosing spondylitis blood, it appeared, was a TCR beta motif of fewer than 10 highly homologous variants.

This CDR3 is built from 14 residues. The germline V gene has CDR1 SGHRS and CDR2 YFSETQ. A single record per CDR3 protein comes from TCRdb applying MiXCR to the 5' RACE reads. The sample contains more than 650,000 distinct CDR3 sequences, 12% of which appear only once. This clonotype occurred many times. Its antigen is unidentified. Compared with germline, one end of the junction differs, possibly owing to a read error. Sequences were obtained from blood, either unsorted or a sorted T cell fraction (not recorded which). This chain joins TRBV5-1 and TRBJ1-1; 9 bases agree with TRBD1. The sequence was obtained from a male donor with ankylosing spondylitis. The CDR3 sequence is CASSSGQGGTEAFF. DNA of the CDR3: TGTGCCAGCAGTTCGGGACAGGGCGGGACTGAAGCTTTCTTT.